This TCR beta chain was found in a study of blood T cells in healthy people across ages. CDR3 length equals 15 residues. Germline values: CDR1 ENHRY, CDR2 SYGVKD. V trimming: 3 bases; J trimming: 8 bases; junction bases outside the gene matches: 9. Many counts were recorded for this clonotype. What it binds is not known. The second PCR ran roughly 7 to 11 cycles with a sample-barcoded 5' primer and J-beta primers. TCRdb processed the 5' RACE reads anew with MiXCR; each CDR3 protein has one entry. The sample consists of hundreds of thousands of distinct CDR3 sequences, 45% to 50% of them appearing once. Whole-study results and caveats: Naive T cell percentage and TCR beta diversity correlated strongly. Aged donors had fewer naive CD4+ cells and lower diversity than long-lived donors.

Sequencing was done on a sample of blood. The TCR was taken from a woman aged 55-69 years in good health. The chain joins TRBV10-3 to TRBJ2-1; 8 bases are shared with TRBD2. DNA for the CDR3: TGTGCCATCAGTGATAGCGGGATCATCGGGGATGAGCAGTTCTTC. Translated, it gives CAISDSGIIGDEQFF.